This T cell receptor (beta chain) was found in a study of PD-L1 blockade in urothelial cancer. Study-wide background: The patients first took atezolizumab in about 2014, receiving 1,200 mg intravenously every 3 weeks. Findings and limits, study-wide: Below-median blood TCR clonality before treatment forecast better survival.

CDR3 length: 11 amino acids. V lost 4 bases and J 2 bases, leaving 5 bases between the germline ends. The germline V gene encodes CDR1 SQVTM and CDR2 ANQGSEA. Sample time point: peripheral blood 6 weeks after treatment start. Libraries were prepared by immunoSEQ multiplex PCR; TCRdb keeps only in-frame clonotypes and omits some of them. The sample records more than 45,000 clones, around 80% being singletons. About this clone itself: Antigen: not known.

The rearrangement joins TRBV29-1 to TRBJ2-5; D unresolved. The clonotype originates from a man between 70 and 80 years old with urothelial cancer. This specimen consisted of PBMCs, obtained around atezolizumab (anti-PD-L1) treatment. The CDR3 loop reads CSVVQQETQYF. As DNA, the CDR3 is TGCAGCGTTGTACAGCAAGAGACCCAGTACTTC.